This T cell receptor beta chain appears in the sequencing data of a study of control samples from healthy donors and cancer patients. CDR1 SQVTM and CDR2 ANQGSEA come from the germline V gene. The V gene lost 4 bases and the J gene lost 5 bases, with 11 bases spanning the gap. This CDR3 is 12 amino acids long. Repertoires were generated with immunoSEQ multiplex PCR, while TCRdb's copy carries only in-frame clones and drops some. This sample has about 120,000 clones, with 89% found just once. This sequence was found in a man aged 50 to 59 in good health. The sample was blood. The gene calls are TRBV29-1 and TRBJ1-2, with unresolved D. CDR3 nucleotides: TGCAGCGTTGGAACAGTTAGATATGGCTACACCTTC. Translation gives CSVGTVRYGYTF.